The clone carrying this TCR beta chain was picked up a small number of times. Its matching antigen is unknown. The sample comes from a study of T cells after yellow fever vaccination. Overall study findings and caveats: A limited proportion of clonotypes was detected within both the CD4 and CD8 compartments. By day 5 rather than day 15, the secondary response had peaked, though it was weaker. Clones that expanded after primary vaccination mostly reappeared after the booster (just under 98% CD4, about 91% CD8).

Conversion of TCR transcripts into cDNA relied on 5'RACE template switching, which added a universal primer site and UMIs. TCRdb recomputed calls from the 5' RACE reads with MiXCR, one row per CDR3 protein. Here the sample spans more than 450,000 distinct CDR3 sequences, roughly a fifth being singletons. This CDR3 has 17 amino acids. With 3 bases clipped from V and 3 bases from J, the junction kept 10 bases outside the gene matches. From germline, CDR1 is SGDLS and CDR2 YYNGEE. Sequencing used PBMCs, obtained more than 20 days after the first yellow fever vaccination. This TCR was sampled from a man younger than 30 who received the YFV17D yellow fever vaccine. The chain recombines TRBV9 with TRBJ2-2; TRBD1 matches 8 bases. The CDR3 here is CASSAGDRGGDTGELFF. The CDR3 DNA follows: TGTGCCAGCAGCGCAGGAGACAGGGGAGGAGACACCGGGGAGCTGTTTTTT.